This is a list of T cell receptor beta chains from one sample in a study of blood T cells in healthy people across ages. TCRdb ran MiXCR on the 5' RACE reads and lists one entry per CDR3 protein. The sample has 1.5 million to 2 million distinct CDR3 sequences, roughly 28% seen once. The sample was blood. The receptor set was obtained from a woman in her twenties or thirties in good health. The CDR3 runs from the conserved cysteine through the conserved F or W. The D gene is left open where the match is weak. Clone size is stated in some rows and not others, as once, few, many or a class when expanded.

size	V	J	D	CDR3	DNA
few	TRBV11-3	TRBJ2-4	-	CASSMGGLGEAQYF	TGTGCCAGCAGCATGGGCGGGCTGGGGGAGGCTCAGTACTTC
-	TRBV7-2	TRBJ2-7	TRBD2	CASSLVYGGGRDEQYF	TGTGCCAGCAGCTTAGTATACGGCGGGGGACGAGACGAGCAGTACTTC
-	TRBV25-1	TRBJ2-5	-	CVCSPYEETQYF	TGTGTCTGTTCACCTTACGAAGAGACCCAGTACTTC
-	TRBV18	TRBJ2-3	-	CASSPGHSEGDTQYF	TGTGCCAGCTCACCAGGACACTCAGAGGGAGATACGCAGTATTTT
many	TRBV27	TRBJ2-1	TRBD2	CASSLSLAGSSYNEQFF	TGTGCCAGCAGTTTATCGCTAGCGGGGAGCTCCTACAATGAGCAGTTCTTC
few	TRBV12-3/TRBV12-4	TRBJ2-5	TRBD2	CASCLGGETQYF	TGTGCCAGCTGCCTGGGGGGGGAGACCCAGTACTTC
few	TRBV27	TRBJ2-5	TRBD2	CASRLAASGETQYF	TGTGCCAGCAGACTAGCGGCCTCCGGAGAGACCCAGTACTTC
many	TRBV12-3/TRBV12-4	TRBJ2-7	-	CASSLALHESSYEQYF	TGTGCCAGCAGTTTAGCGCTACACGAAAGCTCCTACGAGCAGTACTTC
-	TRBV11-2	TRBJ2-7	TRBD2	CASRLGLAGEQYF	TGTGCCAGCAGGCTAGGACTAGCGGGCGAGCAGTACTTC
many	TRBV6-2/TRBV6-3	TRBJ2-7	TRBD2	CASSYQTSGVSYEQYF	TGTGCCAGCAGCTACCAGACTAGCGGGGTCTCCTACGAGCAGTACTTC
-	TRBV28	TRBJ2-2	-	CASSSTPLGMNTGELFF	TGTGCCAGCAGTTCGACGCCCCTGGGGATGAACACCGGGGAGCTGTTTTTT
-	TRBV7-9	TRBJ1-1	-	CASSLEDRQAFF	TGTGCCAGCAGCTTAGAGGACAGACAAGCTTTCTTT
many	TRBV20-1	TRBJ1-5	-	CSASRQVNQPQHF	TGCAGTGCTAGTCGACAGGTTAATCAGCCCCAGCATTTT
few	TRBV4-1	TRBJ2-5	-	CASSQVWAGEETQYF	TGCGCCAGCAGCCAAGTTTGGGCAGGGGAAGAGACCCAGTACTTC
-	TRBV3-1	TRBJ1-5	-	CASSHWGDNHPQHF	TGTGCCAGCAGCCACTGGGGGGATAATCACCCCCAGCATTTT
few	TRBV20-1	TRBJ2-7	TRBD2	CSARTSGSLLEQYF	TGCAGTGCTCGGACTAGCGGGAGCCTCCTTGAGCAGTACTTC
few	TRBV9	TRBJ2-3	TRBD2	CASSGVAGVPDTQYF	TGTGCCAGCAGCGGGGTAGCGGGGGTCCCAGATACGCAGTATTTT
-	TRBV4-3	TRBJ2-7	-	CASSQNSRSFYEQYF	TGCGCCAGCAGCCAAAATAGCAGGAGTTTCTACGAGCAGTACTTC
-	TRBV6-5	TRBJ1-1	-	CASSYTRWNTEAFF	TGTGCCAGCAGTTACACTCGCTGGAACACTGAAGCTTTCTTT
-	TRBV7-9	TRBJ2-1	-	CASSPRGYLLNEQFF	TGTGCCAGCAGCCCTAGAGGGTACCTACTCAATGAGCAGTTCTTC
-	TRBV7-9	TRBJ2-5	-	CASSPWAGIQETQYF	TGTGCCAGCAGCCCATGGGCGGGGATCCAAGAGACCCAGTACTTC
-	TRBV5-1	TRBJ2-7	-	CASSLVAQTYEQYF	TGCGCCAGCAGCTTGGTAGCGCAGACTTACGAGCAGTACTTC
-	TRBV6-5	TRBJ2-3	-	CASSSSLGFYTDTQYF	TGTGCCAGCAGTTCCAGCCTAGGTTTTTACACAGATACGCAGTATTTT
few	TRBV29-1	TRBJ1-2	-	CSVGADIRGYTF	TGCAGCGTTGGGGCAGATATTCGGGGCTACACCTTC
few	TRBV20-1	TRBJ2-3	-	CSARDTFGDTQYF	TGCAGTGCTAGGGATACCTTCGGAGATACGCAGTATTTT
-	TRBV12-3/TRBV12-4	TRBJ1-2	TRBD1	CASSPGDSNYGYTF	TGTGCCAGCAGTCCGGGGGACAGTAACTATGGCTACACCTTC
-	TRBV5-1	TRBJ2-5	-	CASSLTDSGLQETQYF	TGCGCCAGCAGCTTGACTGACAGCGGTTTACAAGAGACCCAGTACTTC
-	TRBV7-3	TRBJ2-6	TRBD2	CASSSGQGLAGANVLTF	TGTGCCAGCAGCTCGGGACAAGGACTAGCTGGGGCTAACGTCCTGACTTTC
once	TRBV3-1	TRBJ2-5	-	CASSQVPGWETQYF	TGTGCCAGCAGCCAAGTCCCAGGATGGGAGACCCAGTACTTC
-	TRBV30	TRBJ1-2	-	CAWSLQDGIYTF	TGTGCCTGGAGTCTTCAGGACGGGATCTACACCTTC
-	TRBV18	TRBJ2-3	TRBD2	CASSRTSGISTDTQYF	TGTGCCAGCTCACGAACTAGCGGGATTAGCACAGATACGCAGTATTTT
-	TRBV7-2	TRBJ1-5	-	CASSFQGYGQPQHF	TGTGCCAGCAGCTTTCAGGGGTACGGTCAGCCCCAGCATTTT
-	TRBV6-2/TRBV6-3	TRBJ2-7	-	CASSPSVRAPSYEQYF	TGTGCCAGCAGCCCCTCAGTCAGAGCCCCTTCCTACGAGCAGTACTTC
few	TRBV7-2	TRBJ2-7	-	CASRQGWRGLHEQYF	TGTGCCAGCAGACAGGGGTGGCGGGGTTTACACGAGCAGTACTTC
-	TRBV5-1	TRBJ2-1	TRBD2	CASSSDSGGGNNEQFF	TGCGCCAGCAGCTCGGATAGCGGGGGGGGGAACAATGAGCAGTTCTTC
many	TRBV7-6	TRBJ1-2	-	CASSLSPLGGYTF	TGTGCCAGCAGCTTATCACCACTCGGAGGCTACACCTTC
-	TRBV7-9	TRBJ2-1	TRBD2	CASIISGSSGGGEQFF	TGTGCCAGCATCATATCGGGGTCTAGCGGGGGGGGTGAGCAGTTCTTC
-	TRBV6-5	TRBJ2-1	TRBD2	CASSRAGTSGSEQFF	TGTGCCAGCAGCCGCGCGGGGACTAGCGGGAGTGAGCAGTTCTTC
few	TRBV2	TRBJ2-2	-	CASSVEIQISTGELFF	TGTGCCAGCAGTGTGGAAATACAGATAAGCACCGGGGAGCTGTTTTTT
-	TRBV3-1	TRBJ2-7	TRBD2	CASSRTSGGAVDEQYF	TGTGCCAGCAGCCGGACTAGCGGGGGGGCAGTGGACGAGCAGTACTTC
few	TRBV3-1	TRBJ2-7	TRBD1	CASSRRTGRTYEQYF	TGTGCCAGCAGCCGTCGGACAGGCCGAACCTACGAGCAGTACTTC